The subject of this entry is one TCR beta chain. Its binding antigen is unknown. One base away there is no much larger clone; base qualities are not given. This entry belongs to a study of cytomegalovirus exposure and HLA in healthy donors listed by TCRdb under 2017. Regarding the study in general: According to a later analysis, one platform produced both the approximately 110 validation repertoires and the 666 repertoires of the first cohort. The study was designed to test whether signatures of past pathogen exposure could be identified by cataloging public T cell receptors. A separate validation cohort of 90 to 150 different subjects was used in addition to the approximately 610-subject first cohort. High-throughput TCR immunosequencing, statistical association of individual TCRs with disease status, and machine learning were combined to predict cytomegalovirus infection status.

The donors belonged to the validation cohort of around 120 subjects, which was separate from the roughly 670-subject first cohort. The CDR3 measures 16 amino acids from cysteine to phenylalanine. Here the CDR3 DNA is all that survives: 48 bases in frame from base 1. The germline V gene provides CDR1 SGHRS and CDR2 YFSETQ. The junction carries 10 bases between V and J, which are trimmed by 0 bases and 0 bases respectively. Libraries were made using the immunoSEQ multiplex PCR assay. Turning to the authors' computational methods: A statistical classification framework was built to diagnose cytomegalovirus status from the catalog of TCR beta chain sequences. Not all clones reach the TCRdb copy of this immuneACCESS table, which keeps in-frame sequences only. Checked studies attribute under half of the gap to unresolved V genes and leave the rest unexplained. The DNA gave D and trimming, while V, J and clone size come from that table. The sample records some 130,000 clones, approximately 87% of which are singletons. The top ten clones comprise 6% to 7% of the sample.

The investigation overall reported the following: A later analysis had no HLA typing for the validation cohort, so co-occurrence there was scored across all 110 or so repertoires. Subsequent analysis determined that TCRs grouped into clusters in the first cohort also showed a tendency toward co-occurrence across the 120 validation repertoires, and 85% to 95% of cluster scores exceeded 0. A few of the identified cytomegalovirus-associated TCR beta chains were confirmed in vitro to be specific for cytomegalovirus antigens. It was suggested by the authors that the approach could potentially be generalized to other disease states and immunological phenotypes. Across donors, most TCR sequences were observed very rarely, whereas some public TCRs were present in many individuals. In both the original and validation cohorts, the classifier was reported to diagnose cytomegalovirus status with high specificity and sensitivity. A total of 164 TCR beta chains were listed by the study as associated with cytomegalovirus.

Recombination connected TRBV5-1 to TRBJ2-1; possibly the D gene is TRBD1, per 5 matching bases. Input material: PBMCs. The clonotype was recovered from a woman under 30 in good health and CMV-seropositive. In nucleotides, the sequence is TGCGCCAGCAGCTTGGCCGGTCAGGGCTCCTACAATGAGCAGTTCTTC. Translation gives CASSLAGQGSYNEQFF.